This TCR beta chain was documented in a study of response to subunit inactivated influenza vaccine. In the case of this clonotype: Its target is not known.

TCRdb used MiXCR to reprocess the RT-PCR reads, holding one entry per CDR3 protein. The data hold roughly 500,000 distinct CDR3 sequences, with more than 15% observed a single time. Study-level points and caveats: The authors suggested that every seasonal influenza vaccination recruits few new T cells.

Germline values: CDR1 DFQATT, CDR2 SNEGSKA (reference sequence). V was trimmed by 4 bases and J by 9 bases, leaving 16 bases between them. The CDR3 runs 12 residues. Sequencing was performed on CD4+ T cells sorted from PBMCs, taken less than 30 months after vaccination. The J gene is TRBJ2-7, the V gene TRBV20-1; no firm D call. This clonotype was obtained from a man between 45 and 75 years old who received an inactivated influenza vaccine. CDR3 in DNA: TGCAGTGCTAAGAAATTCCCTTCCGGGCAGTACTTC. Translation: CSAKKFPSGQYF.